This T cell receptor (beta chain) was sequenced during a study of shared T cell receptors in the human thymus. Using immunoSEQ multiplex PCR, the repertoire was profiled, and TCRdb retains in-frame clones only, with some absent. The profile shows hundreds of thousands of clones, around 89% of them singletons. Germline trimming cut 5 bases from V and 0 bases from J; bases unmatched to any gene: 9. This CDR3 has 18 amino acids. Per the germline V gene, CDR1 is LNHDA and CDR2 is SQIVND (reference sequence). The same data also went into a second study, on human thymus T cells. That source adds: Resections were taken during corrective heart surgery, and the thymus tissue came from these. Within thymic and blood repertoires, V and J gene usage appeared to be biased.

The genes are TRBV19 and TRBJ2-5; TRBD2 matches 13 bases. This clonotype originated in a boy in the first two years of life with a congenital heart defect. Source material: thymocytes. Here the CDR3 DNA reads TGTGCCAGTAGTGCAGGGACTAGCGGGGTTCATTACCAAGAGACCCAGTACTTC. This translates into CASSAGTSGVHYQETQYF.